The 22 T cell receptor beta chains in this list originate from one sample, sequenced in a study of T cells in narcolepsy. Some clones are missing from TCRdb's copy, which holds only in-frame ones; the method was immunoSEQ multiplex PCR. The sample consists of about 40,000 clones, about 85% of them appearing once. Sequencing input: CD45RA- memory CD4+ T cells from PBMCs. The receptor set was obtained from a human donor with narcolepsy.

The chain joins TRBV14 to TRBJ2-1; possibly TRBD2 for D (5 bases). The CDR3 spans 14 residues. Germline V gene lookup returns CDR1 SGHDN and CDR2 FVKESK. The V gene lost 0 bases and the J gene lost 9 bases, with 12 bases spanning the gap. CDR3 in amino acids: CASSQDQVAIEQFF. The CDR3 DNA follows: TGTGCCAGCAGCCAAGATCAAGTAGCGATTGAGCAGTTCTTC. The full variable domain, with the rest looked up from reference TRBV14 and TRBJ2-1, is EAGVTQFPSHSVIEKGQTVTLRCDPISGHDNLYWYRRVMGKEIKFLLHFVKESKQDESGMPNNRFLAERTGGTYSTLKVQPAELEDSGVYFCASSQDQVAIEQFFGPGTRLTVL.

As to this clone: A junction boundary mismatches the germline segment, possibly from a read error. This rearrangement joins TRBV6-5 to TRBJ2-1; 8 nucleotides line up with TRBD2. This CDR3 is 15 amino acids long. Looked up from germline, CDR1 is MNHEY and CDR2 is SVGAGI. CDR3 bases: TGTGCCAGCAGCAGGCCCGGGGGGGCCTTCAATGGGCAGTTCTTC. Its protein is CASSRPGGAFNGQFF.

The gene calls are TRBV5-4 and TRBJ2-2; D is undetermined. This CDR3 spans 15 amino acids. Trimming left V 0 bases short and J 7 bases short, with 13 bases between. CDR1 and CDR2 from the germline V gene are SGHNT and YYREEE (reference sequence). DNA for the CDR3: TGTGCCAGCAGCTTGGCCATGAGCGCCCACGGGGAGCTGTTTTTT. The encoded protein is CASSLAMSAHGELFF. Variable domain in full (rest from reference TRBV5-4 and TRBJ2-2): ETGVTQSPTHLIKTRGQQVTLRCSSQSGHNTVSWYQQALGQGPQFIFQYYREEENGRGNFPPRFSGLQFPNYSSELNVNALELDDSALYLCASSLAMSAHGELFFGEGSRLTVL.

Here the CDR3 reads CASSLSRNTEAFF. The CDR3 DNA sequence: TGTGCCAGCAGCTTAAGCAGAAACACTGAAGCTTTCTTT. V gene TRBV7-2 combines with J gene TRBJ1-1; the D is unclear. V was pared by 2 bases and J by 2 bases, with 6 bases between. Per germline, CDR1 SGHTA and CDR2 FQGNSA. The CDR3 runs 13 residues. Supplemented by reference TRBV7-2 and TRBJ1-1, the full variable domain reads GAGVSQSPSNKVTEKGKDVELRCDPISGHTALYWYRQSLGQGLEFLIYFQGNSAPDKSGLPSDRFSAERTGGSVSTLTIQRTQQEDSAVYLCASSLSRNTEAFFGQGTRLTVV.

The rearrangement uses TRBV28 and TRBJ1-6; TRBD1 aligns across 7 bases. Germline V gene lookup returns CDR1 MDHEN and CDR2 SYDVKM. The CDR3 length is 15 residues. V lost 5 bases, J lost 7 bases, and 8 bases stayed unmatched. The CDR3 here is CASSQPGQLNSPLHF. The CDR3 DNA sequence: TGTGCCAGCAGTCAGCCGGGACAGTTGAATTCACCCCTCCACTTT.

The chain employs TRBV11-2 and TRBJ2-1; no reliable D call. CDR3 size: 14 residues. V lost 5 bases, J lost 5 bases, and 13 bases lay in between. The germline V gene has CDR1 SGHAT and CDR2 FQNNGV. CDR3 sequence reads: CASSQTYGDNEQFF. The CDR3 region has the DNA TGTGCCAGCAGCCAAACCTACGGAGACAATGAGCAGTTCTTC.

The V gene is TRBV19, the J gene TRBJ1-1; D not resolved. Trimming pared 10 bases from V and 3 bases from J, leaving 21 bases between. Germline values: CDR1 LNHDA, CDR2 SQIVND (reference sequence). The length of the CDR3 is 15 residues. CDR3 coding DNA: TGTGCCACTAGGAGTTACCCTAAGGAATACACTGAAGCTTTCTTT. Its protein product is CATRSYPKEYTEAFF.

The rearrangement uses TRBV28 and TRBJ1-1; 8 positions match TRBD1. Germline CDR1 reads MDHEN; CDR2 reads SYDVKM. The CDR3 sequence is 14 residues long. Trimming took 7 bases from V and 1 from J; bases not matched to a gene: 5. In DNA form, the CDR3 reads TGTGCCAGCACGATCAGGGGGCGGAACACTGAAGCTTTCTTT. Encoded protein: CASTIRGRNTEAFF. The variable domain in full, completed from reference TRBV28 and TRBJ1-1, reads DVKVTQSSRYLVKRTGEKVFLECVQDMDHENMFWYRQDPGLGLRLIYFSYDVKMKEKGDIPEGYSVSREKKERFSLILESASTNQTSMYLCASTIRGRNTEAFFGQGTRLTVV.

The genes are TRBV6-6 and TRBJ1-1; D not certain. The CDR3 has 13 residues. Germline-derived CDR1 and CDR2 are MNHNY and SVGAGI (reference sequence). V was pared by 7 bases and J by 0 bases, with 9 bases between. The CDR3 sequence: CASIQFMNTEAFF. The DNA of the CDR3 is TGTGCCAGCATTCAGTTCATGAACACTGAAGCTTTCTTT.

The chain employs TRBV6-1 and TRBJ2-2, with D maybe TRBD2 (5 bases). Germline V CDR1 and CDR2: MNHNS, SASEGT. This CDR3 has 13 residues. V was shortened by 7 bases and J by 0 bases, with 6 bases between the two germline ends. The CDR3 protein is CASTSPNTGELFF. The CDR3 nucleotides are TGTGCCAGCACTAGCCCGAACACCGGGGAGCTGTTTTTT.

V gene TRBV6-6 combines with J gene TRBJ1-2, with D perhaps TRBD1 (5 bases). The germline V gene encodes CDR1 MNHNY and CDR2 SVGAGI (reference sequence). This CDR3 is 12 amino acids long. Between the trimmed V and J ends, which lost 2 bases and 9 bases, there was a span of 10 bases. CDR3 amino acids: CASSYPSGSYTF. The CDR3, as DNA: TGTGCCAGCAGTTACCCCTCAGGGAGCTACACCTTC.

V and J are TRBV5-1 and TRBJ1-2; D is unclear. The CDR3 covers 15 residues. Germline CDR1 SGHRS, CDR2 YFSETQ. V dropped 2 bases and J dropped 1 base, with 12 bases sitting between them. CDR3 sequence: CASSLTAENNYGYTF. CDR3 coding DNA: TGCGCCAGCAGCTTAACGGCAGAGAATAACTATGGCTACACCTTC.

This chain joins TRBV9 and TRBJ2-1; 8 nucleotides line up with TRBD2. The CDR3 contains 15 residues. After removal of 2 bases from V and 4 bases from J, the junction contained 5 bases not matched to a gene. In germline, CDR1 is SGDLS, CDR2 YYNGEE. CDR3 coding DNA: TGTGCCAGCAGCGTCGGTAGCGGGATATACAATGAGCAGTTCTTC. Translated: CASSVGSGIYNEQFF.

The chain joins TRBV5-1 to TRBJ2-1; 7 bases match TRBD2. The CDR3 runs to 14 residues. Germline trimming cut 4 bases from V and 3 bases from J; bases unmatched to any gene: 4. Germline V gene sequence: CDR1 SGHRS, CDR2 YFSETQ. The CDR3 spells CASSRGEGYNEQFF. CDR3 bases: TGCGCCAGCAGCCGGGGGGAAGGCTACAATGAGCAGTTCTTC.

This clone was recorded a few times. The rearrangement joins TRBV2 to TRBJ1-6, with 11 bases identical to TRBD1. V was pared by 6 bases and J by 6 bases, with 7 bases of the junction left unmatched. Looked up from germline, CDR1 is SNHLY and CDR2 is FYNNEI. This CDR3 region has 16 residues. The CDR3 region has the DNA TGTGCCAGCAGAGCGACAGGGACAGGGGGTAATTCACCCCTCCACTTT. Translating gives CASRATGTGGNSPLHF.

The chain recombines TRBV7-2 with TRBJ2-1, with D perhaps TRBD2 (5 bases). Deletions cut 5 bases from V and 9 bases from J, with 17 bases between. CDR3 length: 14 amino acids. The germline V gene encodes CDR1 SGHTA and CDR2 FQGNSA. CDR3 nucleotide sequence: TGTGCCAGCAGCGGGAGTTCAGCGAGAGGTGAGCAGTTCTTC. Translated, it gives CASSGSSARGEQFF.

The rearrangement links TRBV7-2 to TRBJ1-1; D is possibly TRBD1 (5 bases). CDR1 and CDR2 from the germline V gene are SGHTA and FQGNSA. V lost 8 bases, J lost 0 bases, and 13 bases lay in between. The CDR3 totals 14 residues. The CDR3 sequence is CASFPGGMNTEAFF. The CDR3 nucleotides are TGTGCCAGCTTCCCGGGGGGGATGAACACTGAAGCTTTCTTT.

The gene calls are TRBV27 and TRBJ2-3; TRBD1 might be the D (6 bases). CDR3 length: 13 residues. Between the trimmed V and J ends, which lost 3 bases and 3 bases, there was a span of 7 bases. CDR1 and CDR2 (germline): MNHEY, SMNVEV (reference sequence). The CDR3 spells CASSFQGTDTQYF. As DNA, the CDR3 is TGTGCCAGCAGTTTTCAGGGGACAGATACGCAGTATTTT.

This clone was picked up one time. The V call is TRBV5-4, the J call TRBJ2-2; D is possibly TRBD1 (5 bases). Per the germline V gene, CDR1 is SGHNT and CDR2 is YYREEE (reference sequence). This CDR3 contains 14 residues. Trimming shortened V by 4 bases and J by 1 base, and 8 bases separated the two germline ends. The DNA for the CDR3 is TGTGCCAGCAGCCCGACAGTGAACACCGGGGAGCTGTTTTTT. Translated, it gives CASSPTVNTGELFF.

The chain employs TRBV6-1 and TRBJ2-4; D is perhaps TRBD2 (6 bases). This CDR3 is 14 amino acids long. The germline CDR1 and CDR2 sequences are MNHNS and SASEGT. V lost 8 bases, J lost 2 bases, and 13 bases lay in between. The CDR3 reads CASSPGGTKNIQYF. CDR3 bases: TGTGCCAGCTCCCCCGGGGGTACCAAAAACATTCAGTACTTC.

The rearrangement links TRBV28 to TRBJ2-7, with 7 bases matching TRBD1. V shed 8 bases and J 0 bases; nucleotides not matched to a gene: 10. CDR3 size: 15 residues. Germline assignment: CDR1 MDHEN and CDR2 SYDVKM. CDR3 DNA: TGTGCCAGCCGCCACGGGACAGACAACTCCTACGAGCAGTACTTC. Its protein is CASRHGTDNSYEQYF. Supplemented by reference TRBV28 and TRBJ2-7, the full variable domain reads DVKVTQSSRYLVKRTGEKVFLECVQDMDHENMFWYRQDPGLGLRLIYFSYDVKMKEKGDIPEGYSVSREKKERFSLILESASTNQTSMYLCASRHGTDNSYEQYFGPGTRLTVT.

The chain carries TRBV7-7 and TRBJ2-5; D not resolved. The CDR3 totals 14 residues. V was cut by 1 base and J by 1 base, with 7 bases left in between. CDR1 SSHAT and CDR2 FNYEAQ come from the germline V gene (reference sequence). The CDR3 loop is CASSLVLSQETQYF. The CDR3 DNA sequence: TGTGCCAGCAGCTTAGTTCTCAGCCAAGAGACCCAGTACTTC.